This TCR beta chain was captured in a study of T cells in Graves' hyperthyroidism and ophthalmopathy. Stability of Graves' hyperthyroidism was defined as absent ophthalmopathy progression within 18 months. The CDR3 runs 13 residues. CDR1 and CDR2 (germline): SNHLY, FYNNEI. Amplification of TCR beta CDR3 regions was performed using RNA transcripts as template. The HTBI primer set drove a first-round RT-PCR of the TCR CDR3. Each CDR3 protein is one row after TCRdb ran MiXCR on the multiplex PCR reads. The table has about 680,000 distinct CDR3 sequences, roughly 32% seen once. This clonotype was recorded many times. The junction shows a germline mismatch at one end, possibly a read error.

The chain is built from TRBV2 and TRBJ1-1; a possible D gene is TRBD1 (5 bases). Sequences were obtained from blood. This clonotype was sampled from a woman in her forties with Graves' hyperthyroidism. CDR3 sequence: CASSERGNTEAFF. For the CDR3, the DNA is TGCGCCAGCAGTGAGAGGGGGAACACTGAAGCTTTCTTT.